This is a list of T cell receptor beta chains from one sample in a study of human T cells and chemical hapten exposure. TCRdb ran MiXCR on the RACE reads and lists one entry per CDR3 protein. Of 350,000 to 400,000 distinct CDR3 sequences listed, 5.1% are singletons. This sample comprised whole blood, obtained in connection with sensitization to the hapten diphenylcyclopropenone (DPC). The receptors here all came from a woman between 50 and 59 years old with alopecia areata. Some clones in this sample may be carry-over from other donors' samples. Both conserved end residues are part of each CDR3. The order of the fields is D gene, clone size, J gene, CDR3 length, V gene, CDR3 DNA, CDR3 protein. The D gene is left open where the match is weak. The size of a clone is reported for some rows only, either as once, few or many, or as a class for expanded clones.

d_gene: -; abundance: many; j_gene: TRBJ1-1; len: 14; v_gene: TRBV6-6; CDR3nt: TGTGCCAGCAGCTACGCCAACCTGGGGGTCGGTGCTTTCTTT; CDR3aa: CASSYANLGVGAFF
d_gene: TRBD1; abundance: many; j_gene: TRBJ1-2; len: 16; v_gene: TRBV30; CDR3nt: TGTGCCTGGATATTCGTTGAAGGGGGCGCTGGCTATGGCTACACCTTC; CDR3aa: CAWIFVEGGAGYGYTF
d_gene: -; abundance: many; j_gene: TRBJ2-7; len: 14; v_gene: TRBV3-1; CDR3nt: TGTGCCAGCAGCCAACAACTAGGCCCCTACGAGCAGTACTTC; CDR3aa: CASSQQLGPYEQYF
d_gene: -; abundance: many; j_gene: TRBJ2-7; len: 14; v_gene: TRBV28; CDR3nt: TGTGCCAGCAGCGTCACCGGGACTGGCTACGAGCAGTACTTC; CDR3aa: CASSVTGTGYEQYF
d_gene: -; abundance: many; j_gene: TRBJ2-6; len: 19; v_gene: TRBV6-1; CDR3nt: TGTGCCAGCAGTCGCTTCTTGGACAGTCCTACTCCTGGGGCCAACGTCCTGACTTTC; CDR3aa: CASSRFLDSPTPGANVLTF
d_gene: TRBD2; abundance: few; j_gene: TRBJ2-3; len: 15; v_gene: TRBV30; CDR3nt: TGTGCCTGGAGTGTACTAGCGGGGGGCACAGATACGCAGTATTTT; CDR3aa: CAWSVLAGGTDTQYF
d_gene: TRBD2; abundance: many; j_gene: TRBJ2-1; len: 18; v_gene: TRBV7-9; CDR3nt: TGTGCCAGCAGCTTCGGATTTCGGACTAGCGGGAGCAATAATGAGCAGTTCTTC; CDR3aa: CASSFGFRTSGSNNEQFF
d_gene: TRBD1; abundance: -; j_gene: TRBJ2-7; len: 15; v_gene: TRBV29-1; CDR3nt: TGCAGCGTTGCGTTCCGACAGGGGAGCTCCTACGAGCAGTACTTC; CDR3aa: CSVAFRQGSSYEQYF
d_gene: -; abundance: -; j_gene: TRBJ2-7; len: 13; v_gene: TRBV7-2; CDR3nt: TGTGCCAGCAGCTTAGCGGAGGCCTACGAGCAGTACTTC; CDR3aa: CASSLAEAYEQYF
d_gene: TRBD2; abundance: many; j_gene: TRBJ2-3; len: 15; v_gene: TRBV7-2; CDR3nt: TGTGCCAGCAGCTCCCCGGGACTAGACACAGATACGCAGTATTTT; CDR3aa: CASSSPGLDTDTQYF
d_gene: -; abundance: many; j_gene: TRBJ1-1; len: 15; v_gene: TRBV18; CDR3nt: TGTGCCAGCTCACCACCGCGTCGGCCAGGCACTGAAGCTTTCTTT; CDR3aa: CASSPPRRPGTEAFF
d_gene: TRBD1; abundance: many; j_gene: TRBJ2-7; len: 13; v_gene: TRBV7-9; CDR3nt: TGTGCCAGCAGCTTAACAGGGGGGAAGGAGCAGTACTTC; CDR3aa: CASSLTGGKEQYF
d_gene: TRBD2; abundance: many; j_gene: TRBJ2-5; len: 17; v_gene: TRBV6-6; CDR3nt: TGTGCCAGCAGCTCCGAAAGACTAGCGGGAGTTGGAGAGACCCAGTACTTC; CDR3aa: CASSSERLAGVGETQYF
d_gene: TRBD1; abundance: few; j_gene: TRBJ2-7; len: 14; v_gene: TRBV15; CDR3nt: TGTGCCACCAGCAGAGAACAGGGGCCCTACGAGCAGTACTTC; CDR3aa: CATSREQGPYEQYF
d_gene: -; abundance: -; j_gene: TRBJ2-1; len: 15; v_gene: TRBV20-1; CDR3nt: TGCAGTGCCCCGAGGGGAAGTAGGGCCTACAATGAGCAGTTCTTC; CDR3aa: CSAPRGSRAYNEQFF
d_gene: -; abundance: few; j_gene: TRBJ2-5; len: 12; v_gene: TRBV6-1; CDR3nt: TGTGCCAGCAATATCAACAGGGAGACCCAGTACTTC; CDR3aa: CASNINRETQYF
d_gene: -; abundance: -; j_gene: TRBJ2-1; len: 15; v_gene: TRBV7-2; CDR3nt: TGTGCCAGCAGCCTGTCGAGAACTCTAGGGAATGAGCAGTTCTTC; CDR3aa: CASSLSRTLGNEQFF
d_gene: -; abundance: -; j_gene: TRBJ2-3; len: 13; v_gene: TRBV29-1; CDR3nt: TGCAGCGTTGAGGAGCTAGTGACAGATACGCAGTATTTT; CDR3aa: CSVEELVTDTQYF
d_gene: -; abundance: few; j_gene: TRBJ1-2; len: 13; v_gene: TRBV3-1; CDR3nt: TGTGCCAGCAGCCAAGATACAGAGCATGGCTACACCTTC; CDR3aa: CASSQDTEHGYTF
d_gene: -; abundance: many; j_gene: TRBJ2-3; len: 16; v_gene: TRBV6-5; CDR3nt: TGTGCCAGCAGTTACTCGACCGGGGGCCTCACAGATACGCAGTATTTT; CDR3aa: CASSYSTGGLTDTQYF
d_gene: -; abundance: -; j_gene: TRBJ1-6; len: 14; v_gene: TRBV14; CDR3nt: TGTGCCAGCAGCCAACTGCGGGAATTTGCACCCCTCCACTTT; CDR3aa: CASSQLREFAPLHF
d_gene: TRBD2; abundance: few; j_gene: TRBJ2-4; len: 20; v_gene: TRBV4-3; CDR3nt: TGCGCCAGCAGCCAAAGAGTTTCTGGGTCTAGCGGGAGTCCCCAAAACATTCAGTACTTC; CDR3aa: CASSQRVSGSSGSPQNIQYF
d_gene: -; abundance: -; j_gene: TRBJ2-7; len: 15; v_gene: TRBV5-4; CDR3nt: TGTGCCAGCAGCTTGGTCGTAACGGGGGCTAACGAGCAGTACTTC; CDR3aa: CASSLVVTGANEQYF
d_gene: -; abundance: many; j_gene: TRBJ1-5; len: 13; v_gene: TRBV24-1; CDR3nt: TGTGCCACGCGCGGAAGTAGCAATCAGCCCCAGCATTTT; CDR3aa: CATRGSSNQPQHF